Given below is one TCR beta chain in context. The sample is drawn from a study of blood T cell repertoires in COVID-19. Turning to the study itself: Sites in the United States, Italy and Spain provided acute and convalescent COVID-19 samples. T cells, B-cell-depleted T cells, or PBMCs provided the cDNA or gDNA that served as material.

Original handling: Estimation of nucleated cell counts relied on the amplification of reference gene primers. Sequencing used immunoSEQ multiplex PCR; TCRdb keeps in-frame clones, though not all of them. The V and J calls and the clone size are those of that table, but D and trimming were determined from the DNA. The table includes about 140,000 clones, about four fifths detected once. V gave up 6 bases and J gave up 0 bases, with 12 bases separating them. This CDR3 spans 15 amino acids. Germline V gene data show CDR1 as LNHDA and CDR2 as SQIVND (reference sequence). Sequencing was performed on peripheral blood. This clonotype was obtained from a man in his 70s who had recovered from COVID-19. This rearrangement joins TRBV19 to TRBJ1-5; D is perhaps TRBD1 (6 bases). CDR3 in amino acids: CASRRDMFSNQPQHF. CDR3 DNA sequence: TGTGCCAGTAGGAGGGACATGTTTAGCAATCAGCCCCAGCATTTT. Together with reference TRBV19 and TRBJ1-5, the CDR3 gives the full variable domain: DGGITQSPKYLFRKEGQNVTLSCEQNLNHDAMYWYRQDPGQGLRLIYYSQIVNDFQKGDIAEGYSVSREKKESFPLTVTSAQKNPTAFYLCASRRDMFSNQPQHFGDGTRLSIL.